The 23 T cell receptor beta chains presented below share a single source sample, sequenced in a study of blood T cell repertoires in COVID-19. The assay was immunoSEQ multiplex PCR, and TCRdb's table has in-frame clones only and misses some. The table has 75,000 to 85,000 clones, 88% seen once; the top ten hold roughly 45%. Sequencing was performed on peripheral blood. Receptor source: a human donor in a cohort sampled during active COVID-19.

The V call is TRBV6-1, the J call TRBJ1-2, with 10 positions matching TRBD1. Germline-derived CDR1 and CDR2 are MNHNS and SASEGT. This CDR3 comprises 15 residues. V shed 7 bases and J 2 bases; nucleotides not matched to a gene: 7. The CDR3 nucleotides read TGTGCCAGCAATACCCCGGGACAGGGGAACTATGGCTACACCTTC. It translates to CASNTPGQGNYGYTF.

This clone was counted once. The DNA of the CDR3 is TGTGCCAGCAGCGTAGACAGGGCCACAGATACGCAGTATTTT. It is translated as CASSVDRATDTQYF. The chain links TRBV9 to TRBJ2-3, with D perhaps TRBD1 (6 bases). The CDR3 totals 14 residues. Germline CDR1 reads SGDLS; CDR2 reads YYNGEE. Trimming removed 0 bases at V and 2 bases at J, with 7 bases between.

V and J are TRBV28 and TRBJ2-7, with no clear D. V lost 8 bases to trimming and J lost 1 base, with 18 bases between them. This CDR3 region has 15 residues. The V gene's germline CDR1 is MDHEN and CDR2 SYDVKM. The CDR3 DNA reads TGTGCCAGCCAAGACGACGGCGCCGGGTCCTACGAGCAGTACTTC. Protein sequence: CASQDDGAGSYEQYF.

The chain is built from TRBV18 and TRBJ2-1, with 8 positions matching TRBD1. Unmatched junction bases numbered 5, after V lost 2 bases and J lost 5 bases. Germline lookup yields CDR1 KGHSH and CDR2 LQKENI. CDR3 length: 15 residues. The CDR3: CASSPRTGRDNEQFF. The CDR3 region has the DNA TGTGCCAGCTCACCAAGGACAGGGCGGGACAATGAGCAGTTCTTC.

This sequence joins TRBV2 and TRBJ1-1; 8 bases fit TRBD1. V lost 5 bases to trimming and J lost 3 bases; unmatched junction nucleotides: 8. CDR1 SNHLY and CDR2 FYNNEI come from the germline V gene. The CDR3 extends over 15 amino acids. CDR3 nucleotide sequence: TGTGCCAGCAGTTCGACAGGGGTTTCAGACACTGAAGCTTTCTTT. Translated, it gives CASSSTGVSDTEAFF.

The chain is built from TRBV5-1 and TRBJ2-2; D is unclear. Looked up from germline, CDR1 is SGHRS and CDR2 is YFSETQ. V gave up 2 bases and J gave up 2 bases, with 10 bases separating them. The CDR3 has 15 residues. The CDR3 spells CASSFGASNTGELFF. The CDR3 nucleotides are TGCGCCAGCAGCTTCGGAGCTTCTAACACCGGGGAGCTGTTTTTT.

V is TRBV20-1 and J is TRBJ2-7; D is unresolved. With 3 bases removed from V and 6 bases from J, the gap between germline ends came to 9 bases. The CDR3 has 11 amino acids. The V gene's germline CDR1 is DFQATT and CDR2 SNEGSKA (reference sequence). Written as DNA, the CDR3 is TGCAGTGCTAGTACGAGTGGCGAGCAGTACTTC. It specifies CSASTSGEQYF.

A single count supports this clone. The genes are TRBV9 and TRBJ2-5; 13 bases agree with TRBD2. The junction had 2 bases not matched to a gene; V was cut back by 3 bases and J by 0 bases. There are 16 residues in the CDR3. The germline CDR1 and CDR2 sequences are SGDLS and YYNGEE. CDR3 region: CASSGGLAGDQETQYF. The CDR3 DNA reads as TGTGCCAGCAGCGGAGGACTAGCGGGGGACCAAGAGACCCAGTACTTC.

This chain uses TRBV14 with TRBJ2-3; 9 nucleotides match TRBD1. V lost 5 bases to trimming and J lost 4 bases; unmatched junction nucleotides: 7. Per the germline V gene, CDR1 is SGHDN and CDR2 is FVKESK. The CDR3 is 15 residues long. CDR3 nucleotide sequence: TGTGCCAGCAGCGGAACAGGGGGCCGGGCAGATACGCAGTATTTT. Amino acids: CASSGTGGRADTQYF.

The V call is TRBV4-1, the J call TRBJ2-3; 12 nucleotides align to TRBD2. The CDR3 extends over 19 amino acids. With V trimmed by 0 bases and J by 3 bases, 10 bases remained unmatched. Germline V gene lookup returns CDR1 MGHRA and CDR2 YSYEKL. As DNA, the CDR3 is TGCGCCAGCAGCCAAGATCCTCCGCTAGCGGGAGGGCCTACAGATACGCAGTATTTT. Translation gives CASSQDPPLAGGPTDTQYF.

The V and J genes are TRBV24-1 and TRBJ2-3, with TRBD2 matching 12 bases. The CDR3 spans 18 residues. Germline V CDR1 and CDR2: KGHDR, SFDVKD. V dropped 4 bases and J dropped 4; count of bases not matched to a gene: 11. CDR3 nucleotides: TGTGCCACCAGTGACCCGACCTTGGCTAGCGGGGGGGCAGATACGCAGTATTTT. It codes for CATSDPTLASGGADTQYF.

This clone was seen a single time. The chain has TRBV7-3 and TRBJ1-1; a weak D match, TRBD1 (5 bases). V was cut by 3 bases and J by 5 bases, with 10 bases left in between. CDR3 length: 13 residues. Germline CDR1 is SGHTA and CDR2 is FQGTGA. CDR3 loop: CASSFGEGTEAFF. CDR3 sequence (DNA): TGTGCCAGCAGCTTTGGGGAGGGGACTGAAGCTTTCTTT.

The rearrangement links TRBV24-1 to TRBJ2-7, with 10 positions matching TRBD2. With V trimmed by 3 bases and J by 6 bases, 1 base remained unmatched. The CDR3 loop spans 13 amino acids. The germline V gene encodes CDR1 KGHDR and CDR2 SFDVKD. CDR3 region: CATSDRLAGEQYF. CDR3 in DNA: TGTGCCACCAGTGATAGACTAGCGGGCGAGCAGTACTTC.

The genes are TRBV12-3 or TRBV12-4 and TRBJ1-2, with D possibly matching TRBD1 (5 bases). The V gene lost 5 bases and the J gene lost 4 bases, with 11 bases spanning the gap. The CDR3 is 13 residues long. In DNA form, the CDR3 reads TGTGCCAGCAGTCTGGGGGGGAGCTATGGCTACACCTTC. Translated, it gives CASSLGGSYGYTF.

CDR3 loop: CASKKPGTRPCNYEQYF. The CDR3 bases are TGTGCCAGCAAGAAACCCGGGACTAGGCCCTGTAACTACGAGCAGTACTTC. The chain combines TRBV27 with TRBJ2-7; 8 bases fit TRBD2. The trim removed 7 bases at V and 3 bases at J, leaving 17 bases unmatched. From germline, CDR1 is MNHEY and CDR2 SMNVEV (reference sequence). The CDR3 runs 17 residues.

The V gene is TRBV7-2, the J gene TRBJ1-3; a weak D match, TRBD1 (5 bases). The CDR3 runs 17 residues. The V end was cut by 2 bases, the J end by 1 base, with 15 bases between. Germline lookup yields CDR1 SGHTA and CDR2 FQGNSA. Here the CDR3 DNA reads TGTGCCAGCAGCTTATTTCAGGGAGGGCTATCTGGAAACACCATATATTTT. The encoded protein is CASSLFQGGLSGNTIYF.

The rearrangement uses TRBV12-3 or TRBV12-4 and TRBJ2-1; no reliable D call. V lost 3 bases to trimming and J lost 8 bases, with 5 bases between them. The CDR3 is 11 amino acids. CDR3 residues: CASSFQYEQFF. The CDR3 DNA reads as TGTGCCAGCAGTTTCCAATATGAGCAGTTCTTC.

The chain uses TRBV9 and TRBJ1-3; no firm D call. The CDR3 length is 14 residues. V was clipped by 3 bases and J by 0 bases, with 7 bases between them. Germline V gives CDR1 SGDLS, CDR2 YYNGEE. The CDR3 reads CASSASYSGNTIYF. In nucleotides, the CDR3 is TGTGCCAGCAGCGCGAGTTACTCTGGAAACACCATATATTTT.

The V call is TRBV6-1, the J call TRBJ1-5, with D tentatively TRBD1 (6 bases). CDR3 length equals 17 residues. V was pared by 3 bases and J by 3 bases, with 18 bases between. The germline V gene encodes CDR1 MNHNS and CDR2 SASEGT. The CDR3 protein is CASSDRLGQSVNQPQHF. The CDR3, as DNA: TGTGCCAGCAGTGACAGACTCGGACAGAGTGTCAATCAGCCCCAGCATTTT.

The chain is built from TRBV12-3 or TRBV12-4 and TRBJ1-5; D remains unclear. Trimming shortened V by 6 bases and J by 4 bases, and 10 bases separated the two germline ends. This CDR3 has 13 amino acids. CDR3 DNA sequence: TGTGCCAGCAGCGGCTTCGGGAATCAGCCCCAGCATTTT. Translating gives CASSGFGNQPQHF.

This chain connects TRBV5-6 to TRBJ1-2; the match to TRBD1 covers 8 bases. Trimming cost V 9 bases and J 4 bases; bases outside gene matches: 17. CDR1 is SGHDT and CDR2 is YYEEEE in the germline V gene. The CDR3 sequence is 16 residues long. The CDR3 DNA reads TGTGCCACCATACAACAGGGGGGCTCCAGCCCCTATGGCTACACCTTC. Translating it yields CATIQQGGSSPYGYTF.

The rearrangement joins TRBV4-2 to TRBJ2-3, with 7 bases identical to TRBD2. V gave up 4 bases and J gave up 6 bases; unmatched junction bases: 7. The CDR3 totals 14 residues. Germline loops: CDR1 LGHNA, CDR2 YNFKEQ. CDR3: CASSRRRGSDTQYF. The CDR3, as DNA: TGTGCCAGCAGCCGACGGCGGGGGAGCGATACGCAGTATTTT.

The V call is TRBV6-5, the J call TRBJ2-1, with 7 nucleotides matching TRBD1. CDR1 and CDR2 (germline): MNHEY, SVGAGI. V shed 6 bases, J shed 8 bases, and the junction held 13 bases outside the gene matches. The CDR3 consists of 15 residues. DNA for the CDR3: TGTGCCAGCAGGGGCACCTTAAACAGGGGCGATGAGCAGTTCTTC. This gives the protein CASRGTLNRGDEQFF.